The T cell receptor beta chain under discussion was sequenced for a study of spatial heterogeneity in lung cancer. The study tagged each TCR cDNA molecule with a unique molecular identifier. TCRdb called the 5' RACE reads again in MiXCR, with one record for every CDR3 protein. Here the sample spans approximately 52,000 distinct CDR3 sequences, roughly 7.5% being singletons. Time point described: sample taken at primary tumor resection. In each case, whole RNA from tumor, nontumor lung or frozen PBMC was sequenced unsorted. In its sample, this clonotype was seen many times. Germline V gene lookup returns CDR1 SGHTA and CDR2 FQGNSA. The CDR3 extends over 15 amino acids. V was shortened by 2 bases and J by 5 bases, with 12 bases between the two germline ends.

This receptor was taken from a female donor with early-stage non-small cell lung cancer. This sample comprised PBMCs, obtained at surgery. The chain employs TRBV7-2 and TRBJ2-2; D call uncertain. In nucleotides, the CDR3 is TGTGCCAGCAGCTTAACAACACAGACAACCGGGGAGCTGTTTTTT. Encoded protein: CASSLTTQTTGELFF.